This entry concerns a single T cell receptor (beta chain). Other DNA sequences within the sample encode an identical CDR3. The CDR3 runs to 14 residues. V dropped 1 base and J dropped 2 bases, with 8 bases sitting between them. CDR1 LNHDA and CDR2 SQIVND come from the germline V gene (reference sequence). This entry comes from a study of cytomegalovirus exposure and HLA in healthy donors. Use of 60 Vbeta and 13 Jbeta primers characterized the PCR. Original processing methods: Tens of millions of unique TCR beta chains, some 10 million of them shared, were counted by a later analysis. Sequencing was performed with immunoSEQ multiplex PCR; in TCRdb, only in-frame clones are kept and a portion is missing. The V and J calls and the clone size are those of that table, but D and trimming were determined from the DNA. The profile covers fewer than 200,000 clones, with approximately 84% appearing a single time and just over 4.5% taken by the ten largest.

The origin of this receptor is a woman in her fifties or sixties in good health and CMV-seropositive. Sequencing used PBMCs. This rearrangement joins TRBV19 to TRBJ1-1, with D perhaps matching TRBD1 (6 bases). The CDR3 nucleotides read TGTGCCAGTAGTATAGGGACAGAAAACACTGAAGCTTTCTTT. This codes for CASSIGTENTEAFF.